Listed below are T cell receptor beta chains from one sample, sequenced in a study of human T cells and chemical hapten exposure. TCRdb reanalysed the RACE reads using MiXCR and keeps one entry per CDR3 protein. The table shows 75,000 to 100,000 distinct CDR3 sequences, with roughly a tenth occurring only once. The material sequenced was whole blood, taken in connection with sensitization to the hapten diphenylcyclopropenone (DPC). The receptor set was obtained from a man between 40 and 49 years old with alopecia areata. Some clones in this sample may be carry-over from other donors' samples. Each CDR3 is given with its conserved first and last residue. The order of the fields is clone size, V gene, D gene, J gene, CDR3 DNA, CDR3 protein. The D gene is left open where the match is weak. Expanded clones get a size class; other rows say once, few or many, or leave the size out.

few	TRBV6-1	.	TRBJ1-5	TGTGCCAGTTATCAACCGGGACAAGATCAGCCCCAGCATTTT	CASYQPGQDQPQHF
.	TRBV7-2	.	TRBJ2-3	TGTGCCAGCAGCTTAGAGTTAGATACGCAGTATTTT	CASSLELDTQYF
few	TRBV13	.	TRBJ2-1	TGTGCCAGCAGCTTAGGCCTCGGTCTGGCTAAGCAGTTCTTC	CASSLGLGLAKQFF
few	TRBV5-4	TRBD1	TRBJ1-1	TGTGCCAGCAGCCTTCGACAGGGGGTGGATACTGAAGCTTTCTTT	CASSLRQGVDTEAFF
.	TRBV10-3	.	TRBJ1-6	TGTGCCATCGGCCAGTCACCCCTCCACTTT	CAIGQSPLHF
.	TRBV7-8	TRBD2	TRBJ2-1	TGTGCCAGCAGCTTATGGGCTAGCGGGAGTACACACAATGAGCAGTTCTTC	CASSLWASGSTHNEQFF
few	TRBV7-8	.	TRBJ1-5	TGTGCCAGCAGCTTAGCGAGACACCTTAGCAATCAGCCCCAGCATTTT	CASSLARHLSNQPQHF
.	TRBV30	TRBD1	TRBJ1-5	TGTGCCTGGATGGAATCAGGGGGCCTTAGTCAGCCCCAGCATTTT	CAWMESGGLSQPQHF
.	TRBV27	.	TRBJ1-6	TGTGCCAGCAGTTTGGGGGGGAATTCACCCCTCCACTTT	CASSLGGNSPLHF
few	TRBV12-3/TRBV12-4	TRBD1	TRBJ2-5	TGTGCCAGCAGGCCGGGACAGGGGGGGTACCAAGAGACCCAGTACTTC	CASRPGQGGYQETQYF
few	TRBV4-1	TRBD1	TRBJ2-1	TGCGCCAGCAGCAAAACGGGACAGGGATTCTACAATGAGCAGTTCTTC	CASSKTGQGFYNEQFF
.	TRBV12-3/TRBV12-4	.	TRBJ2-5	TGTGCCAGCAGTCCCGGGGAGGTCGAGACCCAGTACTTC	CASSPGEVETQYF
.	TRBV6-5	TRBD1	TRBJ2-1	TGTGCCAGCAGTTTAGGACAGGGGATCAACAATGAGCAGTTCTTC	CASSLGQGINNEQFF
few	TRBV4-2	.	TRBJ2-7	TGTGCCAGCAGCCCCTTATCAGGCGAGCAGTACTTC	CASSPLSGEQYF
.	TRBV29-1	TRBD2	TRBJ2-5	TGCAGCGTTGAAACTAGCGGGAGGCCGGGGGGAGAGACCCAGTACTTC	CSVETSGRPGGETQYF
many	TRBV20-1	TRBD2	TRBJ2-7	TGCAGTGCTAGTTCGGTTAGCGGGCTTGACGAGCAGTACTTC	CSASSVSGLDEQYF
.	TRBV7-9	TRBD1	TRBJ2-3	TGTGCCAGCAGTCGGACAGGGGGCCCGGCCTTCACAGATACGCAGTATTTT	CASSRTGGPAFTDTQYF
.	TRBV5-1	TRBD2	TRBJ2-1	TGCGCCAGCAGTCGCCCTAGCGGGAGCTCCTACAATGAGCAGTTCTTC	CASSRPSGSSYNEQFF
.	TRBV5-1	.	TRBJ2-5	TGCGCCAGCAGCTCCGGACTGGGCCGAGAGACCCAGTACTTC	CASSSGLGRETQYF
many	TRBV30	.	TRBJ1-4	TGTGCCTGGAGTATTCCAGGTTGGAATGAAAAACTGTTTTTT	CAWSIPGWNEKLFF
.	TRBV29-1	.	TRBJ2-5	TGCAGCGTGGTCAACACTCTACGAGAGACCCAGTACTTC	CSVVNTLRETQYF
.	TRBV7-2	TRBD2	TRBJ2-3	TGTGCCAGCAGCTTATTTCCTCTAACTAGCGGGGGGGGCACAGATACGCAGTATTTT	CASSLFPLTSGGGTDTQYF
once	TRBV20-1	TRBD2	TRBJ2-1	TGCAGTGCCATTCCCGGGACTAGCAGCGGTGAGCAGTTCTTC	CSAIPGTSSGEQFF
.	TRBV7-9	TRBD1	TRBJ2-3	TGTGCCAGCCGGACAGGTCCAAAGGCAGATACGCAGTATTTT	CASRTGPKADTQYF
many	TRBV7-9	TRBD2	TRBJ2-5	TGTGCCAGCAGCTCAAACAGCGGGAGGAGAGAGACCCAGTACTTC	CASSSNSGRRETQYF
many	TRBV12-3/TRBV12-4	.	TRBJ2-3	TGTGCCAGCAGTTTCGTTGGCCAGCACTTCACAGATACGCAGTATTTT	CASSFVGQHFTDTQYF
.	TRBV28	TRBD1	TRBJ2-5	TGTGCCAGCAGTAACAGGGGGACCCAAGAGACCCAGTACTTC	CASSNRGTQETQYF
.	TRBV7-9	.	TRBJ1-5	TGTGCCAGCAGCTTAGCAGGCCCCAATCAGCCCCAGCATTTT	CASSLAGPNQPQHF
.	TRBV2	.	TRBJ2-2	TGTGCCAGCAGTGAAACCGGGGAGCTGTTTTTT	CASSETGELFF
.	TRBV6-2/TRBV6-3	.	TRBJ2-1	TGTGCCAGCAGCGGAAGAAGCTCCTACAATGAGCAGTTCTTC	CASSGRSSYNEQFF
few	TRBV7-2	.	TRBJ2-7	TGTGCCAGCAGCTTTGAAGCCTCCTACGAGCAGTACTTC	CASSFEASYEQYF
.	TRBV6-1	TRBD2	TRBJ2-1	TGTGCCAGCAGTTATATTACAGGGGCTGGTGGACTAGCGGGAGAGCTTGAGCAGTTCTTC	CASSYITGAGGLAGELEQFF
few	TRBV28	.	TRBJ2-7	TGTGCCAGCAGTGGGGGGGCAGGAGAACTCTACGAGCAGTACTTC	CASSGGAGELYEQYF
.	TRBV2	.	TRBJ1-2	TGTGCCAGCAGTGAAGACAGGGTTAGCTATGGCTACACCTTC	CASSEDRVSYGYTF
.	TRBV27	.	TRBJ2-7	TGTGCCAGCAGTTTATCAGCCTCCTGGGCCTTACATGAGCAGTACTTC	CASSLSASWALHEQYF
many	TRBV9	.	TRBJ1-1	TGTGCCAGCAGGGTATCAGAGAACACTGAAGCTTTCTTT	CASRVSENTEAFF
.	TRBV29-1	.	TRBJ2-3	TGCAGCGTTGAAGATCGTGCAGGCTGGACAGATACGCAGTATTTT	CSVEDRAGWTDTQYF
.	TRBV19	TRBD1	TRBJ2-2	TGTGCCAGTAGTCAACGGACAGGGGGCGAGACCGGGGAGCTGTTTTTT	CASSQRTGGETGELFF
.	TRBV7-8	TRBD1	TRBJ2-5	TGTGCCAGCAGCTCCGGGACAGGGAAGGCCCAGTACTTC	CASSSGTGKAQYF
many	TRBV9	.	TRBJ1-1	TGTGCCAGCAGCGGTGGGCCTCTGAACACTGAAGCTTTCTTT	CASSGGPLNTEAFF
once	TRBV3-1	.	TRBJ2-3	TGTGCCAGCAGCCAAGAGTGGTACACAGATACGCAGTATTTT	CASSQEWYTDTQYF
few	TRBV7-2	.	TRBJ1-1	TGTGCCAGCAGCCCCGAACCCCAGACAAGGGGAACAAGGGTGGACACTGAAGCTTTCTTT	CASSPEPQTRGTRVDTEAFF
.	TRBV28	.	TRBJ1-1	TGTGCCAGCAGTTTATGGAGGGTCCCGAACACTGAAGCTTTCTTT	CASSLWRVPNTEAFF
.	TRBV6-5	.	TRBJ2-1	TGTGCCAGCTGGAACCCACCCTACAATGAGCAGTTCTTC	CASWNPPYNEQFF
many	TRBV11-2	TRBD2	TRBJ2-3	TGTGCCAGCAGGCGGACTAGCGGCCCAGATACGCAGTATTTT	CASRRTSGPDTQYF
many	TRBV30	.	TRBJ2-7	TGTGCCTGGAGTCCCCGCTACGAGCAGTACTTC	CAWSPRYEQYF